This T cell receptor beta chain was retrieved from a study of blood T cells in healthy people across ages. Study-level points and caveats: CMV status of donors was unknown, possibly confounding expanded clonotype changes.

The authors ran a second PCR of about 6 to 11 cycles using a sample-barcoded 5' primer and a J-beta primer mix. TCRdb re-derived calls from the 5' RACE reads in MiXCR, one entry per CDR3 protein. The sample lists approximately 850,000 distinct CDR3 sequences, about 62% seen once, with approximately 21% in the top ten. This clonotype is a singleton in its sample. Its antigen is not known. V shed 2 bases and J shed 2 bases, with 17 bases lying between them. Germline V lookup: CDR1 MGHDK, CDR2 SYGVNS. The CDR3 is 17 residues long. This clonotype originated in a man aged 25-45 years in good health. The V and J genes are TRBV25-1 and TRBJ2-3; D is perhaps TRBD2 (8 bases). Sequenced input: blood. The chain's CDR3 is CASSEKPGGTDTDTQYF. The CDR3 nucleotides are TGTGCCAGCAGTGAAAAACCGGGGGGGACAGACACAGATACGCAGTATTTT. The full variable domain, completed using reference TRBV25-1 and TRBJ2-3, is EADIYQTPRYLVIGTGKKITLECSQTMGHDKMYWYQQDPGMELHLIHYSYGVNSTEKGDLSSESTVSRIRTEHFPLTLESARPSHTSQYLCASSEKPGGTDTDTQYFGPGTRLTVL.